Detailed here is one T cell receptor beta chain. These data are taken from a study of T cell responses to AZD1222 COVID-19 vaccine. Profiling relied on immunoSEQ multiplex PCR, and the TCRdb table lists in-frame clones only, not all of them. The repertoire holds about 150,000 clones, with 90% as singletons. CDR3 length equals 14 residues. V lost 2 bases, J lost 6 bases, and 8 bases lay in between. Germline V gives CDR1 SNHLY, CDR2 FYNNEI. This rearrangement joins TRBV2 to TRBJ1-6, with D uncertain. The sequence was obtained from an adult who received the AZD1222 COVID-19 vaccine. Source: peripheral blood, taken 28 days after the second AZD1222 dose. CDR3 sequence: CASSESDFNSPLHF. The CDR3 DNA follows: TGTGCCAGCAGTGAATCGGATTTTAATTCACCCCTCCACTTT.